This is a list of T cell receptor beta chains from one sample in a study of neurological immune-mediated disorders. One entry per CDR3 protein results from TCRdb running MiXCR on the 5' RACE reads. The sample has roughly 75,000 distinct CDR3 sequences, 2.5% to 3% seen once; the top ten hold 0.9% to 1.4%. Sequencing was done on a sample of PBMCs. All receptors derive from a woman younger than 45 with multiple sclerosis. The CDR3 runs from the conserved cysteine through the conserved F or W. A D gene is named only where the DNA matches it firmly. Size values are once, few and many counts, or a class for expanded clones, and some rows have none.

v_call	clone_size	d_call	j_call	cdr3_length	cdr3_nt	cdr3_aa
TRBV7-9	many	TRBD1	TRBJ2-7	14	TGTGCCAGCAGCTCAAGGACAGGGAGGAACGAGCAGTACTTC	CASSSRTGRNEQYF
TRBV5-1	many	TRBD1	TRBJ2-3	18	TGCGCCAGCAGCTTGGACGGACAGGGAAAGGCTCGCACAGATACGCAGTATTTT	CASSLDGQGKARTDTQYF
TRBV27	many	.	TRBJ2-7	12	TGTGCCAGCAAAGACAGTTCCTACGAGCAGTACTTC	CASKDSSYEQYF
TRBV29-1	many	TRBD1	TRBJ2-7	12	TGCAGCGTCCCGACAGGGGGTAGTGAGCAGTACTTC	CSVPTGGSEQYF
TRBV18	many	.	TRBJ1-1	14	TGTGCCAGCTCCCGAGCAGAGGGCTACACTGAAGCTTTCTTT	CASSRAEGYTEAFF
TRBV5-6	many	TRBD1	TRBJ1-6	18	TGTGCCAGCAGCTCGGTGACAGGGGGCAGCTCCTATAATTCACCCCTCCACTTT	CASSSVTGGSSYNSPLHF
TRBV20-1	many	TRBD1	TRBJ1-2	12	TGCAGTGCTCCCGGACAGGGATATGGCTACACCTTC	CSAPGQGYGYTF
TRBV5-1	many	.	TRBJ1-1	16	TGCGCCAGCAGCTTGGATGATCCGGCCCTGAACACTGAAGCTTTCTTT	CASSLDDPALNTEAFF
TRBV20-1	many	TRBD2	TRBJ2-1	20	TGCAGTGCTAGATACTACCGGGACAGACACTTTAGCGGGGGCCCCAATGAGCAGTTCTTC	CSARYYRDRHFSGGPNEQFF
TRBV25-1	many	.	TRBJ1-1	14	TGTGCCAGCAGTATAGGGGGGGCTGACACTGAAGCTTTCTTT	CASSIGGADTEAFF
TRBV29-1	many	.	TRBJ2-3	12	TGCAGCGTAAGAAACAGGGAGGATACGCAGTATTTT	CSVRNREDTQYF
TRBV29-1	many	TRBD1	TRBJ1-1	13	TGCAGCGTTGAACAACAGGGGGGCACTGAAGCTTTCTTT	CSVEQQGGTEAFF
TRBV7-9	many	TRBD2	TRBJ2-1	15	TGTGCCAGCAGCGTTAGCGGGAGTTCCGGGAATGAGCAGTTCTTC	CASSVSGSSGNEQFF
TRBV7-2	many	TRBD2	TRBJ2-5	15	TGTGCCAGCAGCTTAACGGAGGGAGCGGGGGAGACCCAGTACTTC	CASSLTEGAGETQYF
TRBV20-1	many	TRBD1	TRBJ1-1	15	TGCAGTGCAAAGGCCGGGACAGGGGGCTGGAGTGAAGCTTTCTTT	CSAKAGTGGWSEAFF
TRBV11-3	many	.	TRBJ2-3	14	TGTGCCAGCAGCTTAAATGCAGGGGTGGATACGCAGTATTTT	CASSLNAGVDTQYF
TRBV10-3	many	.	TRBJ2-7	14	TGTGCCATCAGTGAGGGCTCGAACTACTACGAGCAGTACTTC	CAISEGSNYYEQYF
TRBV27	many	TRBD2	TRBJ2-1	11	TGTGCCAGCAGTTTTGGAGCGGGACTGTTCTTC	CASSFGAGLFF
TRBV12-3/TRBV12-4	many	.	TRBJ1-2	13	TGTGCCAGCAGTTTCCGGGGGACCTATGGCTACACCTTC	CASSFRGTYGYTF
TRBV4-3	many	.	TRBJ1-1	12	TGCGCCAGCAGCCTTGGGAACAATGAAGCTTTCTTT	CASSLGNNEAFF
TRBV20-1	many	TRBD2	TRBJ2-7	13	TGCAGTGCTAGGGGCGGGAGAGATTGGGAGCAGTACTTC	CSARGGRDWEQYF
TRBV7-6	many	.	TRBJ2-2	15	TGTGCCAGCAGAGAACTCCAGGCGAACACCGGGGAGCTGTTTTTT	CASRELQANTGELFF
TRBV18	many	.	TRBJ2-5	13	TGTGCCAGCTCACCACCGGTCCAAGAGACCCAGTACTTC	CASSPPVQETQYF
TRBV15	.	TRBD2	TRBJ2-3	15	TGTGCCACCAGCAGGGGACTAGCGACGTCAGATACGCAGTATTTT	CATSRGLATSDTQYF
TRBV7-9	many	TRBD1	TRBJ2-3	17	TGTGCCAGCAGCTTAGCTACGGGACAGCTGTTGATAGATACGCAGTATTTT	CASSLATGQLLIDTQYF
TRBV7-2	few	TRBD2	TRBJ2-2	15	TGTGCCAGCAGCTTAGCGGGAGGGCCTGCCGGGGAGCTGTTTTTT	CASSLAGGPAGELFF
TRBV21-1	many	.	TRBJ2-7	15	TGTGCCAGCAGCAAAGGAGGGGGGGGTTTCTACGAGCAGTACTTC	CASSKGGGGFYEQYF
TRBV7-6	many	.	TRBJ2-1	13	TGTGCCAGCAGCCCCGACGCCTACAATGAGCAGTTCTTC	CASSPDAYNEQFF
TRBV20-1	many	.	TRBJ1-2	12	TGCAGTGCTAGACACAGGGCAGGAGGCTACACCTTC	CSARHRAGGYTF
TRBV24-1	many	TRBD2	TRBJ2-1	16	TGTGCCACCAGTGAACCCGGACTAGCGCTCATCAATGAGCAGTTCTTC	CATSEPGLALINEQFF
TRBV20-1	many	TRBD2	TRBJ2-7	14	TGCAGTGCTAGATCCGGGACTAGCGACTACGAGCAGTACTTC	CSARSGTSDYEQYF
TRBV18	many	TRBD2	TRBJ2-1	14	TGTGCCAGCTCACCGCTAGCGGGAGTGGATGAGCAGTTCTTC	CASSPLAGVDEQFF
TRBV6-6	many	TRBD2	TRBJ2-7	15	TGTGCCAGCAGTTACGAGGGACTAGAGGACTACGAGCAGTACTTC	CASSYEGLEDYEQYF
TRBV7-2	many	TRBD1	TRBJ1-2	17	TGTGCCAGCAGCCCTAATACACCGGGACAGGGAGTCTATGGCTACACCTTC	CASSPNTPGQGVYGYTF
TRBV7-2	many	.	TRBJ2-7	16	TGTGCCAGCAGCTTAGAAGGGGGAGGCGCCCTAGGCGAGCAGTACTTC	CASSLEGGGALGEQYF
TRBV6-2/TRBV6-3	many	TRBD2	TRBJ2-1	14	TGTGCCAGCAAGACTAGCGGGACCTACAATGAGCAGTTCTTC	CASKTSGTYNEQFF
TRBV27	many	TRBD1	TRBJ2-2	16	TGTGCCAGCAGTTCCCACCGGGACAGGGTCGCCGGGGAGCTGTTTTTT	CASSSHRDRVAGELFF
TRBV25-1	many	TRBD1	TRBJ2-3	15	TGTGCCAGCAGTGCATACAGGGGCGATCAGGATACGCAGTATTTT	CASSAYRGDQDTQYF
TRBV11-2	many	TRBD1	TRBJ2-6	15	TGTGCCAGCAGCTCGGACAGGGTTGGGGCCAACGTCCTGACTTTC	CASSSDRVGANVLTF
TRBV6-2/TRBV6-3	.	.	TRBJ2-2	13	TGTGCCAGCAGTCCGTCGGACACCGGGGAGCTGTTTTTT	CASSPSDTGELFF
TRBV29-1	many	TRBD1	TRBJ1-1	12	TGCAGCACCGGACAGGGCGGCACTGAAGCTTTCTTT	CSTGQGGTEAFF
TRBV5-5	many	TRBD2	TRBJ2-1	18	TGTGCCAGCAGCTTGATTAAGGCGGCTAGCGGTTCTTACAATGAGCAGTTCTTC	CASSLIKAASGSYNEQFF
TRBV28	many	.	TRBJ2-5	14	TGTGCCAGCAGTCCCGGACAGATTCAAGAGACCCAGTACTTC	CASSPGQIQETQYF
TRBV6-5	many	.	TRBJ1-2	12	TGTGCCAGCAGCGATAGGAACTATGGCTACACCTTC	CASSDRNYGYTF
TRBV15	many	.	TRBJ1-3	14	TGTGCCACCAGCAAGAAGGGGCTCGGAAACACCATATATTTT	CATSKKGLGNTIYF
TRBV5-5	many	TRBD1	TRBJ1-4	18	TGTGCCAGCAGCGCGGGGACAGGGGGCGCCGGGATGAGTGAAAAACTGTTTTTT	CASSAGTGGAGMSEKLFF
TRBV3-1	many	.	TRBJ1-1	13	TGTGCCAGCAGCCAAATTATCGACAGGGAAGCTTTCTTT	CASSQIIDREAFF
TRBV10-3	many	TRBD1	TRBJ2-2	16	TGTGCCATCAGTGAGTCGACTGGACAGGGTGACGGGGAGCTGTTTTTT	CAISESTGQGDGELFF
TRBV9	many	.	TRBJ2-5	14	TGTGCCAGCAGCGTAGAAGGGGGGACAGAGACCCAGTACTTC	CASSVEGGTETQYF
TRBV19	many	TRBD2	TRBJ2-2	15	TGTGCCAGTAGTATAACTAGCGCCAACACCGGGGAGCTGTTTTTT	CASSITSANTGELFF